This TCR beta chain was recorded in a study of siplizumab effects on memory and regulatory T cells. Profiled with immunoSEQ multiplex PCR; TCRdb holds only in-frame clones, not every one. The sample holds about 68,000 clones; 93% are singletons and the top ten take 5%. Germline assignment: CDR1 MNHEY and CDR2 SVGAGI. The V gene end was trimmed by 4 bases and the J gene end by 1 base; junction bases not matched to a gene: 3. The CDR3 is 15 residues long. Points on this clone: Its antigen is still unknown.

Study conclusions and caveats: The study did not confirm that proliferating Tregs from siplizumab cultures were suppressive. A major contribution to the alloresponse seemed to be made by naive T cells, which seemed more diverse than memory cells.

What was sequenced was CD8+ T cells sorted from blood. V gene TRBV6-5 combines with J gene TRBJ1-5, with 8 bases aligning to TRBD1. This TCR was sampled from a human donor in good health. CDR3 sequence (DNA): TGTGCCAGCAGTTCTACAGGGGGGAGCAATCAGCCCCAGCATTTT. This sequence encodes CASSSTGGSNQPQHF.